Listed below are T cell receptor beta chains from one sample, sequenced in a study of CD8+CD57+ T cells in acquired aplastic anemia. TCRdb fed the reads into MiXCR, producing one record per CDR3 protein. The table includes more than 250,000 distinct CDR3 sequences, around 60% detected once. What was sequenced was sorted CD4+, CD8+, or CD8+CD57+ T cells (not recorded which) from PBMCs. The receptors derive from a human donor with severe aplastic anemia or a healthy control (not recorded which). Each CDR3 is given with its conserved first and last residue. D genes are given only for firm matches. Clone size is stated in some rows and not others, as once, few, many or a class when expanded.

>TRBJ1-1|many|TRBV19|TRBD1
TGTGCCAGTAGTATAGGATTTGGGACAGGGAAGAACACTGAAGCTTTCTTT
CASSIGFGTGKNTEAFF
>TRBJ2-5|few|TRBV7-2|.
TGTGCCAGCAGCTTACAGGTAGAGACCCAGTACTTC
CASSLQVETQYF
>TRBJ1-1|many|TRBV12-3/TRBV12-4|.
TGTGCCAGCAGCTACCGGGACGTCCGGAGGGACACTGAAGCTTTCTTT
CASSYRDVRRDTEAFF
>TRBJ2-5|many|TRBV9|.
TGTGCCAGCAGCATCTCCCCTGGTACAAGCCAAGAGACCCAGTACTTC
CASSISPGTSQETQYF
>TRBJ1-5|few|TRBV24-1|.
TGTGCCACCAGTGACCCGACAGAAAATCAAGAGACCCAGCATTTT
CATSDPTENQETQHF
>TRBJ2-7|few|TRBV20-1|TRBD1
TGCAGTGCCAGAGTAACGGGACAGGTTGAGGACGAGCAGTACTTC
CSARVTGQVEDEQYF
>TRBJ2-2|few|TRBV12-5|TRBD1
TGTGCTAGTGGTTTGGCCTGGGACAGGGGGCCCCCCGGGGAGCTGTTTTTT
CASGLAWDRGPPGELFF
>TRBJ2-5|.|TRBV11-1|TRBD2
TGTGCCAGCAGCTCGACCACCGGGACTAGCGGGAGTAGGAAGACCCAGTACTTC
CASSSTTGTSGSRKTQYF
>TRBJ1-1|.|TRBV20-1|TRBD1
TGCAGTGCTCCTCAGGGGGCGGCGGCTCCCACTGAAGCTTTCTTT
CSAPQGAAAPTEAFF
>TRBJ2-1|.|TRBV15|TRBD1
TGTGCCACCGGACAGGGATTCTACAATGAGCAGTTCTTC
CATGQGFYNEQFF
>TRBJ2-3|once|TRBV7-3|TRBD1
TGTGCCAGCAGCCGCGACAGGGTCGATCAAGCGCAGTATTTT
CASSRDRVDQAQYF
>TRBJ1-2|few|TRBV2|TRBD1
TGTGCCAGCAGACCTGGACAGGGGGCATCTGGCTACACCTTC
CASRPGQGASGYTF
>TRBJ1-4|many|TRBV15|TRBD1
TGTGCCACCAGCAGAAGGACAGGGGGTGGTAATGAAAAACTGTTTTTT
CATSRRTGGGNEKLFF
>TRBJ1-5|few|TRBV5-5|.
TGTGCCAGCAGCTTGTGGGGTATGGGGAATCAGCCCCAGCATTTT
CASSLWGMGNQPQHF
>TRBJ2-2|.|TRBV9|.
TGTGCCAGCAGCGTAGAAAGACTTCACCATCTCACCGGGGAGCTGTTTTTT
CASSVERLHHLTGELFF
>TRBJ1-3|once|TRBV2|.
TGTGCCAGCAGTGAAGCCAGGGATAGAAACACCATATATTTT
CASSEARDRNTIYF
>TRBJ1-1|.|TRBV19|.
TGTGCCAGTGGTAACGGGGGATTATATGCTGAAGCTTTCTTT
CASGNGGLYAEAFF
>TRBJ2-5|.|TRBV10-3|.
TGTGCCATCAGTGTAGGCGAGGAGACCCAGTACTTC
CAISVGEETQYF
>TRBJ2-5|.|TRBV7-4|TRBD2
TGTGCCAGTAAGGGACTAGCGGGGGGGCCAGCTAAGACCCAGTACTTC
CASKGLAGGPAKTQYF
>TRBJ2-3|many|TRBV20-1|.
TGCAGTGCTAGAGACTCAAAACGAATCACAGATACGCAGTATTTT
CSARDSKRITDTQYF
>TRBJ1-1|.|TRBV7-6|.
TGTGCCAGCAGCTATAACATGAACACTGAAGCTTTCTTT
CASSYNMNTEAFF
>TRBJ1-1|many|TRBV5-5|.
TGTGCCAGCAGCTTGGACCCCTTAGGAGGCCTAGGGACTGAAGCTTTCTTT
CASSLDPLGGLGTEAFF
>TRBJ2-3|.|TRBV7-2|TRBD2
TGTGCCAGCAGCTTTACGGGAGGGATCACAGATACGCAGTATTTT
CASSFTGGITDTQYF
>TRBJ1-2|many|TRBV7-9|.
TGTGCCAGCAGGTTGACAGGCTCGAACTATGGCTACACCTTC
CASRLTGSNYGYTF
>TRBJ1-2|few|TRBV18|.
TGTGCCAGCTCACCACTCTTTTCTCCAGGCTTAAGGTCGTATGGCTACACCTTC
CASSPLFSPGLRSYGYTF
>TRBJ2-3|.|TRBV5-1|.
TGCGCCAGCAGCTCCTATACAACAGATACGCAGTATTTT
CASSSYTTDTQYF
>TRBJ1-2|few|TRBV20-1|.
TGCAGTGCTAGGCCCCAGGCGACAGCCAACTATGGCTACACCTTC
CSARPQATANYGYTF
>TRBJ1-2|.|TRBV15|.
TGTGCCACCAGCAGAGAGGAAGGGAGCGCAGGGGGCTACACCTTC
CATSREEGSAGGYTF
>TRBJ2-7|many|TRBV11-2|.
TGTGCCAGCAGCTTTCGGCGAGCGAGCTCCTACGAGCAGTACTTC
CASSFRRASSYEQYF
>TRBJ1-5|few|TRBV2|.
TGTGCCAGCAGTGTGGGACAGCCCCAGCATTTT
CASSVGQPQHF
>TRBJ1-6|few|TRBV20-1|.
TGCAGTGCTAGATCCGGGTCCTATGGTTCACCCCTCCACTTT
CSARSGSYGSPLHF
>TRBJ2-3|.|TRBV13|TRBD1
TGTGCCAGCAGCTCCCTGAGGACAGGCCCCACAGATACGCAGTATTTT
CASSSLRTGPTDTQYF
>TRBJ2-7|few|TRBV7-6|TRBD1
TGTGCCAGCAGCTTAGACGACAGGGGTTCCTACGAGCAGTACTTC
CASSLDDRGSYEQYF
>TRBJ1-6|.|TRBV20-1|.
TGCAGTGCTCCGGGACCTTTAAACTCCTATAATTCACCCCTCCACTTT
CSAPGPLNSYNSPLHF
>TRBJ2-7|.|TRBV19|.
TGTGCCAGTAGTATGGGGGTACCTGGCGAGCAGTACTTC
CASSMGVPGEQYF
>TRBJ1-2|many|TRBV28|TRBD1
TGTGCCAGCAGTCTCGGGACAGGGGGCAACTATGGCTACACCTTC
CASSLGTGGNYGYTF
>TRBJ2-1|few|TRBV7-3|.
TGTGCCAGCAGCTTAATCCCCCCCCAGGATGAGCAGTTCTTC
CASSLIPPQDEQFF
>TRBJ2-7|few|TRBV7-2|.
TGTGCCAGCAGCTTAAGGGACCAGTCCTACGAGCAGTACTTC
CASSLRDQSYEQYF
>TRBJ2-7|.|TRBV7-8|TRBD2
TGTGCCAGCAGCTCCCGAGGGGGACTAGCCGACGCCTACGAGCAGTACTTC
CASSSRGGLADAYEQYF
>TRBJ1-1|.|TRBV29-1|TRBD1
TGCAGCGCTGGACAGGGGAGACCTGAAGCTTTCTTT
CSAGQGRPEAFF
>TRBJ1-6|.|TRBV7-3|.
TGTGCCAGCAGCTTAACTAATGATTCACCCCTCCACTTT
CASSLTNDSPLHF
>TRBJ2-7|.|TRBV19|.
TGTGCCAGTAGTATGGGGATCGACTCCTACGAGCAGTACTTC
CASSMGIDSYEQYF
>TRBJ1-2|few|TRBV12-3/TRBV12-4|.
TGTGCCAGCAGTTTAGACCCCAAGGGGGGCTACACCTTC
CASSLDPKGGYTF